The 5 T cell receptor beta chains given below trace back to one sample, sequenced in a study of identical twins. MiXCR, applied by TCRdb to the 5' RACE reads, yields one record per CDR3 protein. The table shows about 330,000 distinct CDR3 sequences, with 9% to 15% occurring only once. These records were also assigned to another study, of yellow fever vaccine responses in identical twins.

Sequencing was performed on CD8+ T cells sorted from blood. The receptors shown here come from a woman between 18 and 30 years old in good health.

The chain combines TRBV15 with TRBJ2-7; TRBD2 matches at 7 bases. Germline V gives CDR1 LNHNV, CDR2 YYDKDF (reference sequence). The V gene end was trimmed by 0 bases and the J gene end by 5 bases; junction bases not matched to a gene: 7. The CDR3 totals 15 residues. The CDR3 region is CATSRDYGGRDEQYF. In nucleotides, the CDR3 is TGTGCCACCAGCAGAGATTACGGGGGGAGGGACGAGCAGTACTTC.

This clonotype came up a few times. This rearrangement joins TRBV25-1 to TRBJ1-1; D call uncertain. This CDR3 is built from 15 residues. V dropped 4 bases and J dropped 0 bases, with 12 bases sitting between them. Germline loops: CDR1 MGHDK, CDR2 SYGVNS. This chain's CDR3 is CASSASTTVNTEAFF. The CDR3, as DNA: TGTGCCAGCAGTGCAAGTACAACTGTGAACACTGAAGCTTTCTTT.

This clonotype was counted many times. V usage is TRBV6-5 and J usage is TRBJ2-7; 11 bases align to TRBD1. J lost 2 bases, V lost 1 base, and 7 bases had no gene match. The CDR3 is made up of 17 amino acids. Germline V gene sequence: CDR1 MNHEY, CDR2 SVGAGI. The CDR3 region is CASSYWGQGVLAYEQYF. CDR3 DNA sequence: TGTGCCAGCAGTTACTGGGGACAGGGGGTTCTCGCCTACGAGCAGTACTTC.

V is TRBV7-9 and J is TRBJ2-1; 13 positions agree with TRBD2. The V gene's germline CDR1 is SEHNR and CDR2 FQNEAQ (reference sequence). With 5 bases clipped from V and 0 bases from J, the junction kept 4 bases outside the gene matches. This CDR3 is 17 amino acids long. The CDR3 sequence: CASSGTSGKSSYNEQFF. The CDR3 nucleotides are TGTGCCAGCAGCGGGACTAGCGGGAAAAGCTCCTACAATGAGCAGTTCTTC.

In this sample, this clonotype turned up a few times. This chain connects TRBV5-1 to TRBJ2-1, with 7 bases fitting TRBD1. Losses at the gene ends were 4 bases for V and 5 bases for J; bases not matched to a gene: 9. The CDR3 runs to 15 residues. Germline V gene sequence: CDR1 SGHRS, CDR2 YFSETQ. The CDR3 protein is CASSPATGFDNEQFF. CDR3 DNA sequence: TGCGCCAGCAGCCCCGCGACAGGGTTCGACAATGAGCAGTTCTTC.